This TCR beta chain was found in a study of cytomegalovirus exposure and HLA in healthy donors. Study information: It was reported in a later analysis that the same platform had been used for the approximately 120 validation repertoires as for the approximately 670 first-cohort repertoires.

A few counts support this clone. Its cognate antigen is unknown. General study results and limits: The tendency of first-cohort TCR clusters to co-occur in the roughly 130 validation repertoires was the finding of a later analysis. Cytomegalovirus status was reportedly diagnosed by the classifier with high sensitivity and specificity.

Generated by immunoSEQ multiplex PCR, the TCRdb table keeps only in-frame clones and is missing some. Among 130,000 or so clones listed, about 84% were seen once. The ends lost 8 bases at V and 5 bases at J; junction bases unmatched: 5. This CDR3 comprises 12 residues. CDR1 is SGHNT, CDR2 YENEEA, per germline. The sequencing sample was made of PBMCs. The TCR sequence derives from a woman in her thirties in good health and CMV-seronegative. V gene TRBV11-3 combines with J gene TRBJ1-1; 7 bases map to TRBD1. For the CDR3, the DNA is TGTGCCAGCGGGCAGGGGGGAACTGAAGCTTTCTTT. It translates to CASGQGGTEAFF.